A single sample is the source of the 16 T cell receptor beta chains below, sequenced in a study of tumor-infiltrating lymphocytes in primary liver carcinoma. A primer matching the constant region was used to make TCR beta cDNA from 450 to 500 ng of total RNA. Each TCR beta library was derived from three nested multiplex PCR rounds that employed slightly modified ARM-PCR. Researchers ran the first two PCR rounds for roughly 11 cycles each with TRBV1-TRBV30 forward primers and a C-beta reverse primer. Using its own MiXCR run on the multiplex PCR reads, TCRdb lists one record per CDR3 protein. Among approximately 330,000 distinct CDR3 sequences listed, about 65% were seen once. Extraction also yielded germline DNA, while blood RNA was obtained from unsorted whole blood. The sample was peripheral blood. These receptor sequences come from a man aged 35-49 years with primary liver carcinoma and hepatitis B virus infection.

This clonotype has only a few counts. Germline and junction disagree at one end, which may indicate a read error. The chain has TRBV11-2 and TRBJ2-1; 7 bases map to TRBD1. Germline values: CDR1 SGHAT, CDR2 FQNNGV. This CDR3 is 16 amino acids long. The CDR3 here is CASSPGDRVGYNKQFF. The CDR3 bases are TGTGCCAGCAGTCCGGGCGACAGGGTGGGTTACAATAAGCAGTTCTTT. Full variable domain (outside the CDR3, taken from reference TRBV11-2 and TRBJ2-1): EAGVAQSPRYKIIEKRQSVAFWCNPISGHATLYWYQQILGQGPKLLIQFQNNGVVDDSQLPKDRFSAERLKGVDSTLKIQPAKLEDSAVYLCASSPGDRVGYNKQFFGPGTRLTVL.

CDR3 DNA: TGTGCCAGCAGCCCTAGCGAGAGCTCCTACAATGAGCAGTTCTTC. Protein: CASSPSESSYNEQFF. The rearrangement joins TRBV5-4 to TRBJ2-1; weak D call: TRBD2 (6 bases). V lost 4 bases and J lost 0, with 11 bases in between. This CDR3 contains 15 residues. The V gene's germline CDR1 is SGHNT and CDR2 YYREEE (reference sequence).

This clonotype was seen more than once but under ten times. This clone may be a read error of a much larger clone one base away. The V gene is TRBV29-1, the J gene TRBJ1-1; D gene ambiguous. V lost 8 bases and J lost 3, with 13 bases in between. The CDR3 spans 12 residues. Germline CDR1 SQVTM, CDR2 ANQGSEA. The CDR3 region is CSMRVGDTEAFF. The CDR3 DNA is TGCAGCATGAGGGTTGGGGACACTGAAGCTTTCTTT.

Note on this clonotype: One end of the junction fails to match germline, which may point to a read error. CDR3 loop: CVSSSGQGGHEQFF. The DNA of the CDR3 is TGTGTCAGTAGTTCCGGACAGGGTGGTCATGAGCAGTTCTTC. The V and J genes are TRBV19 and TRBJ2-1; 8 positions match TRBD1. Germline V gene sequence: CDR1 LNHDA, CDR2 SQIVND (reference sequence). CDR3 length equals 14 residues.

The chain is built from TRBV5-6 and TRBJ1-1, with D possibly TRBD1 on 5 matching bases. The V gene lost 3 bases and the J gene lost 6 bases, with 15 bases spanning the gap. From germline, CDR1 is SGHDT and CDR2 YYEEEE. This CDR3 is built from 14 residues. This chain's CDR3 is CASSYRSRGAEAFF. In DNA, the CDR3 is TGTGCCAGCAGCTATCGTAGTCGAGGGGCTGAAGCTTTCTTT.

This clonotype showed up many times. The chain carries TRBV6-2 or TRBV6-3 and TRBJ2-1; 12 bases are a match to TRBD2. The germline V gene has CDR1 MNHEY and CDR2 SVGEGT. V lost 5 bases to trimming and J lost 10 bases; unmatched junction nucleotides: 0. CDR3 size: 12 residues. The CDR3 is CASSGLAGEQFF. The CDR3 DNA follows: TGTGCCAGCAGTGGACTAGCGGGAGAGCAGTTCTTC.

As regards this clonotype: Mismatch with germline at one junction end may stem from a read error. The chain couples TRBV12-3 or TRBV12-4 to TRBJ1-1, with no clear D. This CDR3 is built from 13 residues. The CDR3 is CVSSLRVNTEAFF. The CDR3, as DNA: TGTGTCAGCAGCCTACGGGTGAACACTGAAGCTTTCTTT.

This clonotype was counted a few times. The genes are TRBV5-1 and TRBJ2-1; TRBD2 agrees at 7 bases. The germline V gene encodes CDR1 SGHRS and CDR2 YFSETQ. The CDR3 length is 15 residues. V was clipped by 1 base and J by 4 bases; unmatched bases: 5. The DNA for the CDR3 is TGCGCCAGCAGCTTGTTGTCTAGCGGATACAATGAGCAGTTCTTC. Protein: CASSLLSSGYNEQFF.

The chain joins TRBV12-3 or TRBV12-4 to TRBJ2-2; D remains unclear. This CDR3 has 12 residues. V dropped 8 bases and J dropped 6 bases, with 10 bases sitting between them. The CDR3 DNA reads TGTGCCAGCGAAGACCGGGCCGGGGAGCTGTTTTTT. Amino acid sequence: CASEDRAGELFF.

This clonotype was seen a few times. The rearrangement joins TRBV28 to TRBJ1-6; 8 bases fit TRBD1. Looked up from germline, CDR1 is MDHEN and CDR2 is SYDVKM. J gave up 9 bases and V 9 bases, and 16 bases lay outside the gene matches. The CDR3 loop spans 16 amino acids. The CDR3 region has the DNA TGTGCCAGTAGGAAACAGGGGGGTGGTTGGAGTTCACCCCTCCACTTT. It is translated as CASRKQGGGWSSPLHF.

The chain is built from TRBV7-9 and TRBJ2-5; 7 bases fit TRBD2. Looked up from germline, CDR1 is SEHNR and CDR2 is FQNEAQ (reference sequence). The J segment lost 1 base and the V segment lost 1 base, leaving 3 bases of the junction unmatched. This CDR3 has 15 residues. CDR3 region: CASSLGLAAQETQYF. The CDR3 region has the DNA TGTGCCAGCAGCTTAGGGCTAGCGGCCCAAGAGACCCAGTACTTC. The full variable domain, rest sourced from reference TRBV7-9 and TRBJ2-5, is DTGVSQNPRHKITKRGQNVTFRCDPISEHNRLYWYRQTLGQGPEFLTYFQNEAQLEKSRLLSDRFSAERPKGSFSTLEIQRTEQGDSAMYLCASSLGLAAQETQYFGPGTRLLVL.

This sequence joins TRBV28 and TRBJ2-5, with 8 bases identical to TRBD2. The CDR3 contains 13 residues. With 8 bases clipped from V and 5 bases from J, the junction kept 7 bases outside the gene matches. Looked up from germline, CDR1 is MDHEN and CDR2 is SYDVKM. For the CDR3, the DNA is TGTGCCAGCCACCTAGCGGGTTTTGAGACCCAGTACTTC. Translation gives CASHLAGFETQYF.

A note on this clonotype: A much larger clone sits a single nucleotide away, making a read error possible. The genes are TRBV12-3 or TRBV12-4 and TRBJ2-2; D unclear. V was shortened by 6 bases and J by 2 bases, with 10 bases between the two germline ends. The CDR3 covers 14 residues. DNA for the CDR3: TGTGCCAGCAGCTGGGTCGATAACACCGGGGAGCTGTTTTTT. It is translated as CASSWVDNTGELFF.

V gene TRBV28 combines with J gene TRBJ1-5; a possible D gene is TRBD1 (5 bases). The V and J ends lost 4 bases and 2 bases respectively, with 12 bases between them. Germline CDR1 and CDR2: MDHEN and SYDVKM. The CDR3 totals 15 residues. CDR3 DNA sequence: TGTGCCAGCAGTTCATGGGGGGTAGGCAATCAGCCCCAGCATTTT. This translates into CASSSWGVGNQPQHF.

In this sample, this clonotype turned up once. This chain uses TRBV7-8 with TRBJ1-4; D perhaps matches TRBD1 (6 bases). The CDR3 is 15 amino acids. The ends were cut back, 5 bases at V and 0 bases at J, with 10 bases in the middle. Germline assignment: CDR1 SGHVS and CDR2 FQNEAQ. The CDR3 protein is CASSETGATNEKLFF. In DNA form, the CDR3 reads TGTGCCAGCAGCGAGACAGGCGCAACTAATGAAAAACTGTTTTTT.

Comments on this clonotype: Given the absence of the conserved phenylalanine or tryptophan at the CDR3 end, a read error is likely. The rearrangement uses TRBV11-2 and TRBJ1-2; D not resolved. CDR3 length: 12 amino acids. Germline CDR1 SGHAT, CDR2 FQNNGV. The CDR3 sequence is CACSLGGSGYTS. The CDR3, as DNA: TGTGCCTGCAGCTTAGGAGGTAGCGGCTACACCTCC.